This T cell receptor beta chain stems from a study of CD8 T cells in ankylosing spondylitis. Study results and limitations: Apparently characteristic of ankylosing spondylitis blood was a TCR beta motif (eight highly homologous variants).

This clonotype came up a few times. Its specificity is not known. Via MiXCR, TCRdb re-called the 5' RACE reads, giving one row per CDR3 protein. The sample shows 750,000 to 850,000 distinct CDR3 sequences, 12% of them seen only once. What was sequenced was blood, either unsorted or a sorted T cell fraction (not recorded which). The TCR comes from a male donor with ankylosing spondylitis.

The CDR3 is CASSLASQYEQYF. The CDR3 nucleotides read TGTGCCAGCAGCTTAGCGTCACAGTACGAGCAGTACTTC. The chain is built from TRBV11-1 and TRBJ2-7; no definite D call. CDR1 SGHAT and CDR2 FQDESV come from the germline V gene (reference sequence). V lost 0 bases and J lost 4, with 7 bases in between. The CDR3 spans 13 residues.